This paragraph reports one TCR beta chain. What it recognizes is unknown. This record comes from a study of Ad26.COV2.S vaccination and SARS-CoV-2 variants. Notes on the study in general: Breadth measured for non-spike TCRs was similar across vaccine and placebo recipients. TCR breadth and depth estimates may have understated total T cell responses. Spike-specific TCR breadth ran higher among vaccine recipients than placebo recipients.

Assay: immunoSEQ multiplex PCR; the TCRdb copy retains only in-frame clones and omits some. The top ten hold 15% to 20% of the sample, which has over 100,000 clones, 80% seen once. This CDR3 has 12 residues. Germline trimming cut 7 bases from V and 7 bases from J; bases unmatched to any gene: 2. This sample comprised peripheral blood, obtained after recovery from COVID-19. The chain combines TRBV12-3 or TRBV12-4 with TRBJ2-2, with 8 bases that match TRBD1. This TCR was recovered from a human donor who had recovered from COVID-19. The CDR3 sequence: CASTGGSGELFF. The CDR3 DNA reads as TGTGCCAGCACAGGGGGCAGCGGGGAGCTGTTTTTT.